These T cell receptor beta chains were read from a single sample in a study of cytomegalovirus exposure and HLA in healthy donors. Data came from immunoSEQ multiplex PCR; TCRdb stores just in-frame clones and leaves some out. The table has approximately 190,000 clones, around 84% seen once. The specimen was PBMCs. The receptors come from a woman aged 25 to 39 in good health and CMV-seropositive. CDR3s include the opening cysteine and the closing phenylalanine or tryptophan. The D gene is left open where the match is weak. Rows may omit the clone size; those that give it use once, few, many or a size class.

j_call,clone_size,v_call,d_call,cdr3_aa,cdr3_nt
TRBJ2-1,.,TRBV30,.,CAWRGALPYYNEQFF,TGTGCCTGGAGAGGGGCCCTTCCCTATTACAATGAGCAGTTCTTC
TRBJ1-4,.,TRBV28,.,CASRVYTATNEKLFF,TGTGCCAGCAGGGTTTACACCGCAACTAATGAAAAACTGTTTTTT
TRBJ2-7,.,TRBV11-1,TRBD2,CASSDNPSGTYEQYF,TGTGCCAGCAGCGATAACCCTAGCGGGACCTACGAGCAGTACTTC
TRBJ2-2,.,TRBV5-1,.,CASSPKAGTNTGELFF,TGCGCCAGCAGCCCCAAGGCAGGGACTAACACCGGGGAGCTGTTTTTT
TRBJ2-2,.,TRBV6-5,.,CASSYGPGTGELFF,TGTGCCAGCAGTTACGGGCCGGGAACCGGGGAGCTGTTTTTT
TRBJ1-5,.,TRBV19,TRBD1,CASSMYGDSGGYSNQPQHF,TGTGCCAGTAGTATGTACGGGGACAGCGGGGGATACAGCAATCAGCCCCAGCATTTT
TRBJ2-2,.,TRBV5-1,TRBD2,CASSPTSGSRGELFF,TGCGCCAGCAGCCCGACTAGCGGGAGCCGAGGGGAGCTGTTTTTT
TRBJ1-1,.,TRBV25-1,.,CASSESGREGTEAFF,TGTGCCAGCAGTGAATCCGGGCGCGAGGGCACTGAAGCTTTCTTT
TRBJ1-1,.,TRBV7-6,.,CASSLGPLLNTEAFF,TGTGCCAGCAGCTTAGGGCCGCTCCTGAACACTGAAGCTTTCTTT
TRBJ1-1,few,TRBV29-1,.,CSVDTGFTEAFF,TGCAGCGTTGACACAGGGTTCACTGAAGCTTTCTTT
TRBJ2-3,.,TRBV7-8,TRBD2,CASSSRRTSLRTDTQYF,TGTGCCAGCAGCTCGCGAAGGACTAGCTTGCGCACAGATACGCAGTATTTT
TRBJ1-1,.,TRBV5-1,.,CASKSGGSENTEAFF,TGCGCCAGCAAGAGTGGCGGATCGGAGAACACTGAAGCTTTCTTT
TRBJ1-2,.,TRBV6-1,.,CASPSLANYGYTF,TGTGCCAGCCCGAGCCTTGCTAACTATGGCTACACCTTC
TRBJ2-7,.,TRBV28,TRBD2,CASSWASGVRYEQYF,TGTGCCAGCAGCTGGGCTAGCGGGGTTCGCTACGAGCAGTACTTC
TRBJ2-7,.,TRBV18,.,CASSPPRGFATYEQYF,TGTGCCAGCTCACCACCCAGGGGATTCGCCACCTACGAGCAGTACTTC
TRBJ2-7,.,TRBV11-2,.,CASSQTGASYEQYF,TGTGCCAGCAGCCAAACAGGAGCGTCCTACGAGCAGTACTTC
TRBJ2-1,.,TRBV28,TRBD2,CASSSLLAGGYNEQFF,TGTGCCAGCAGTTCTCTTCTAGCGGGAGGTTACAATGAGCAGTTCTTC
TRBJ2-2,.,TRBV19,TRBD2,CASSVGLAETGELFF,TGTGCCAGTAGTGTGGGACTAGCGGAGACCGGGGAGCTGTTTTTT
TRBJ2-1,once,TRBV6-5,TRBD1,CASSTGTGDYNEQFF,TGTGCCAGCAGCACAGGGACAGGGGATTATAATGAGCAGTTCTTC
TRBJ2-1,once,TRBV2,TRBD2,CASSDGAGGPNEQFF,TGTGCCAGCAGTGATGGAGCGGGAGGGCCGAATGAGCAGTTCTTC
TRBJ1-4,.,TRBV28,.,CASSLSQGPGKLFF,TGTGCCAGCAGTTTAAGCCAGGGGCCAGGAAAACTGTTTTTT
TRBJ1-3,.,TRBV7-9,.,CASSYGGNTIYF,TGTGCCAGCAGCTATGGCGGAAACACCATATATTTT
TRBJ1-5,.,TRBV28,.,CASAPTGLSYSNQPQHF,TGTGCCAGCGCTCCGACAGGATTATCCTATAGCAATCAGCCCCAGCATTTT
TRBJ1-1,.,TRBV5-6,.,CASSLDLGEGAFF,TGTGCCAGCAGCTTGGATTTGGGTGAGGGCGCTTTCTTT
TRBJ2-1,.,TRBV7-3,TRBD2,CASSLPSGRTHSSYNEQFF,TGTGCCAGCAGCTTGCCTAGCGGGAGGACCCACTCATCCTACAATGAGCAGTTCTTC
TRBJ1-1,once,TRBV6-5,.,CASSYPPSEAFF,TGTGCCAGCAGTTACCCCCCCAGTGAAGCTTTCTTT
TRBJ2-5,.,TRBV7-2,.,CASSSLTGKETQYF,TGTGCCAGCAGCTCCTTGACAGGCAAAGAGACCCAGTACTTC
TRBJ1-1,.,TRBV4-2,.,CASSQGLGGTKAFF,TGTGCCAGCAGCCAGGGTCTGGGGGGGACCAAAGCTTTCTTT
TRBJ2-6,.,TRBV27,.,CASRTGQLSGANVLTF,TGTGCCAGCAGGACAGGTCAACTCTCTGGGGCCAACGTCCTGACTTTC
TRBJ1-1,.,TRBV9,TRBD1,CASSAGQGDSGVAFF,TGTGCCAGCAGCGCGGGACAGGGAGATTCGGGGGTTGCTTTCTTT
TRBJ2-5,.,TRBV28,.,CASSSVYQETQYF,TGTGCCAGCAGTTCTGTGTACCAAGAGACCCAGTACTTC
TRBJ1-1,.,TRBV29-1,TRBD1,CSVEQLQGASEAFF,TGCAGCGTTGAACAATTACAGGGGGCCTCTGAAGCTTTCTTT
TRBJ2-7,once,TRBV11-3,TRBD2,CASSLAAGGEQYF,TGTGCCAGCAGCTTAGCAGCGGGAGGCGAGCAGTACTTC
TRBJ1-3,.,TRBV6-5,.,CASSRTGTGNTIYF,TGTGCCAGCAGTCGTACAGGCACAGGAAACACCATATATTTT
TRBJ2-7,once,TRBV6-5,TRBD1,CASRYQGAREQYF,TGTGCCAGCAGGTACCAGGGGGCGAGGGAGCAGTACTTC
TRBJ2-7,.,TRBV19,TRBD1,CASRAGGTHYEQYF,TGTGCCAGTAGAGCAGGGGGTACTCACTACGAGCAGTACTTC
TRBJ2-3,.,TRBV5-4,TRBD2,CASSLLAGITDTQYF,TGTGCCAGCAGCTTACTAGCGGGGATCACAGATACGCAGTATTTT
TRBJ2-1,.,TRBV19,TRBD2,CASKEGLAYNEQFF,TGTGCCAGTAAGGAGGGACTAGCCTACAATGAGCAGTTCTTC
TRBJ2-1,.,TRBV11-3,.,CASSPGATGGEQFF,TGTGCCAGCAGCCCAGGGGCTACGGGTGGTGAGCAGTTCTTC
TRBJ2-2,.,TRBV25-1,.,CASKAQNTGELFF,TGTGCCAGCAAAGCCCAGAACACCGGGGAGCTGTTTTTT
TRBJ2-7,.,TRBV10-3,TRBD1,CAISTDRGDYEQYF,TGTGCCATCAGTACAGACAGGGGTGATTACGAGCAGTACTTC
TRBJ2-2,.,TRBV2,TRBD1,CASSLPGGFTGELFF,TGTGCCAGCAGTCTCCCAGGGGGCTTCACCGGGGAGCTGTTTTTT
TRBJ2-5,few,TRBV5-1,.,CASSLGLAGLQETQYF,TGCGCCAGCAGCTTGGGGCTGGCGGGATTACAAGAGACCCAGTACTTC
TRBJ2-3,once,TRBV7-2,.,CASSLSGSRDTQYF,TGTGCCAGCAGCTTATCGGGGAGTCGAGATACGCAGTATTTT
TRBJ2-5,.,TRBV28,TRBD2,CASSIAGLQETQYF,TGTGCCAGCAGTATAGCGGGCCTGCAAGAGACCCAGTACTTC
TRBJ2-4,once,TRBV7-8,.,CASSFSPGKNIQYF,TGTGCCAGCAGCTTCAGCCCGGGGAAAAACATTCAGTACTTC
TRBJ2-5,.,TRBV6-1,TRBD1,CASSGQGNPPQETQYF,TGTGCCAGCAGTGGACAGGGCAACCCTCCCCAAGAGACCCAGTACTTC
TRBJ2-1,.,TRBV29-1,TRBD2,CSAGLAGAYNEQFF,TGCAGCGCAGGACTAGCGGGAGCCTACAATGAGCAGTTCTTC
TRBJ2-3,.,TRBV5-6,.,CASSLVVVPDTQYF,TGTGCCAGCAGCTTGGTTGTAGTCCCAGATACGCAGTATTTT
TRBJ1-5,.,TRBV5-1,TRBD1,CASSFHRGEVNQPQHF,TGCGCCAGCAGCTTCCACAGGGGGGAGGTCAATCAGCCCCAGCATTTT
TRBJ2-7,.,TRBV29-1,TRBD1,CSVLGQGAVGEQYF,TGCAGCGTCCTGGGACAGGGGGCCGTAGGCGAGCAGTACTTC
TRBJ2-7,.,TRBV6-5,TRBD2,CASIKTRGGEQYF,TGTGCCAGCATCAAGACTCGCGGGGGCGAGCAGTACTTC
TRBJ1-1,.,TRBV30,.,CAWDRKIWNTEAFF,TGTGCCTGGGACAGGAAAATATGGAACACTGAAGCTTTCTTT
TRBJ1-1,.,TRBV2,.,CASGQQPNTEAFF,TGTGCTAGCGGGCAGCAACCGAACACTGAAGCTTTCTTT